Listed here are 4 T cell receptor beta chains from one sample, sequenced in a study of blood T cell repertoires in COVID-19. Measured with immunoSEQ multiplex PCR; TCRdb has only the in-frame clones, and not every one. The sample contains about 74,000 clones, roughly 91% of which appear only once. Sequencing was done on a sample of peripheral blood. These receptors were collected from a woman older than 75 with active or convalescent COVID-19.

V usage is TRBV24-1 and J usage is TRBJ2-1; 9 nucleotides agree with TRBD1. The CDR3 totals 14 residues. After removal of 4 bases from V and 8 bases from J, the junction contained 5 bases not matched to a gene. Germline CDR1 reads KGHDR; CDR2 reads SFDVKD. The CDR3 coding sequence is TGTGCCACCAGTGACGGACAGGGGATATATGAGCAGTTCTTC. It is translated as CATSDGQGIYEQFF.

CDR3 nucleotides: TGTGCCAGTCTCGGGACTACCAAACCAGATACGCAGTATTTT. Its translation: CASLGTTKPDTQYF. This chain links TRBV25-1 with TRBJ2-3; 7 bases map to TRBD2. This CDR3 contains 14 residues. With V trimmed by 9 bases and J by 4 bases, 10 bases remained unmatched. In germline, CDR1 is MGHDK, CDR2 SYGVNS.

This clone was counted a few times. The chain is built from TRBV19 and TRBJ1-5; the D gene is possibly TRBD1 (6 bases). Germline V gene sequence: CDR1 LNHDA, CDR2 SQIVND (reference sequence). The CDR3 loop spans 12 amino acids. The V end lost 9 bases, the J end lost 7 bases, and 13 bases lay between the germline ends. The CDR3 coding sequence is TGTGCCAGCAACAGGGTACCCCAGCCCCAGCATTTT. It is translated as CASNRVPQPQHF.

The chain joins TRBV18 to TRBJ1-3; D remains unclear. The V end lost 1 base, the J end lost 0 bases, and 10 bases lay between the germline ends. The CDR3 extends over 16 amino acids. Germline loops: CDR1 KGHSH, CDR2 LQKENI. The CDR3 DNA is TGTGCCAGCTCACCACGCGGGGATAGCTCTGGAAACACCATATATTTT. It is translated as CASSPRGDSSGNTIYF.